Each of the 7 T cell receptor beta chains below was sequenced from the same sample in a study of T-cell reconstitution after alpha-beta-depleted transplantation in children. Unique molecular identifiers were incorporated into the prepared TCRbeta library. TCRdb ran MiXCR on the PCR reads and lists one entry per CDR3 protein. The sample has some 300,000 distinct CDR3 sequences, about 9.4% seen once. The sample consisted of PBMCs from the stem cell graft donor, taken from the stem cell graft. The receptors here all came from a human donor who donated a stem cell graft to a child with acute lymphoblastic leukemia.

The sample holds a few counts of this clonotype. The chain links TRBV27 to TRBJ1-5, with D maybe TRBD1 (6 bases). The CDR3 contains 16 residues. Per germline, CDR1 MNHEY and CDR2 SMNVEV (reference sequence). V gave up 6 bases and J gave up 0 bases, with 15 bases separating them. Written as DNA, the CDR3 is TGTGCCAGCAGACAGGGCCCCCTTTATAGCAATCAGCCCCAGCATTTT. It specifies CASRQGPLYSNQPQHF.

In this sample, this clonotype turned up a few times. V usage is TRBV7-3 and J usage is TRBJ2-3, with D possibly being TRBD2 (6 bases). Trimming shortened V by 3 bases and J by 3 bases, and 13 bases separated the two germline ends. CDR3 length: 15 amino acids. The germline gives CDR1 SGHTA, CDR2 FQGTGA. DNA of the CDR3: TGTGCCAGCAGCTTTCAATCGGGACTTACAGATACGCAGTATTTT. This codes for CASSFQSGLTDTQYF.

This clonotype was detected a few times. V usage is TRBV7-9 and J usage is TRBJ1-2, with 7 positions matching TRBD1. From germline, CDR1 is SEHNR and CDR2 FQNEAQ (reference sequence). V lost 4 bases, J lost 2 bases, and 7 bases stayed unmatched. The CDR3 covers 15 residues. The CDR3 here is CASSYQEGQNYGYTF. DNA for the CDR3: TGTGCCAGCAGCTATCAAGAGGGACAGAACTATGGCTACACCTTC.

This clonotype was counted a few times. The chain combines TRBV29-1 with TRBJ1-1; TRBD1 might be the D (5 bases). The CDR3 has 14 amino acids. The V end was cut by 4 bases, the J end by 4 bases, with 16 bases between. CDR1 is SQVTM and CDR2 is ANQGSEA in the germline V gene. The CDR3 spells CSVAWMQGGTEAFF. The CDR3 DNA follows: TGCAGCGTTGCTTGGATGCAGGGTGGCACTGAAGCTTTCTTT. Full variable domain (rest looked up from reference TRBV29-1 and TRBJ1-1): SAVISQKPSRDICQRGTSLTIQCQVDSQVTMMFWYRQQPGQSLTLIATANQGSEATYESGFVIDKFPISRPNLTFSTLTVSNMSPEDSSIYLCSVAWMQGGTEAFFGQGTRLTVV.

This sequence joins TRBV6-2 or TRBV6-3 and TRBJ2-3; 14 nucleotides line up with TRBD2. Germline assignment: CDR1 MNHEY and CDR2 SVGEGT. This CDR3 is 18 amino acids long. V shed 0 bases and J 3 bases; nucleotides not matched to a gene: 5. In DNA form, the CDR3 reads TGTGCCAGCAGTTACTCCACGGGACTAGCGGGAGTTACAGATACGCAGTATTTT. Translated, it gives CASSYSTGLAGVTDTQYF.

The J gene is TRBJ2-7, the V gene TRBV4-1; D call uncertain. Germline CDR1 and CDR2: MGHRA and YSYEKL. V was pared by 0 bases and J by 6 bases, with 12 bases between. This CDR3 has 14 residues. For the CDR3, the DNA is TGCGCCAGCAGCCAAGATCCTCGTATCCCCGAGCAGTACTTC. Translating it yields CASSQDPRIPEQYF.

The V and J genes are TRBV27 and TRBJ1-1; a weak D match, TRBD1 (5 bases). Trimming cost V 8 bases and J 4 bases, with 14 bases left between them. CDR3 length: 13 amino acids. CDR1 is MNHEY and CDR2 is SMNVEV in the germline V gene (reference sequence). The CDR3: CASGPTRGTEAFF. In nucleotides, the CDR3 is TGTGCCAGCGGACCTACAAGGGGCACTGAAGCTTTCTTT.